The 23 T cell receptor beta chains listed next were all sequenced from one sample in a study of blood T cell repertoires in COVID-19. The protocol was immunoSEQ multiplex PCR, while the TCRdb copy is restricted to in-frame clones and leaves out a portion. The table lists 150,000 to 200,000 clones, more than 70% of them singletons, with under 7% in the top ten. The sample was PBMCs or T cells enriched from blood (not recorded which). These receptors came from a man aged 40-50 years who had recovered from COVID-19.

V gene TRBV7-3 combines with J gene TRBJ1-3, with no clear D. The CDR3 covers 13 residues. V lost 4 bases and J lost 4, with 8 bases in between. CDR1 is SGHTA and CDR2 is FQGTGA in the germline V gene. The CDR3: CASSSLEGNTIYF. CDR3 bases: TGTGCCAGCAGCTCCCTGGAGGGAAACACCATATATTTT. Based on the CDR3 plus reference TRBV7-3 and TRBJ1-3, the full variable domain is GAGVSQTPSNKVTEKGKYVELRCDPISGHTALYWYRQSLGQGPEFLIYFQGTGAADDSGLPNDRFFAVRPEGSVSTLKIQRTERGDSAVYLCASSSLEGNTIYFGEGSWLTVV.

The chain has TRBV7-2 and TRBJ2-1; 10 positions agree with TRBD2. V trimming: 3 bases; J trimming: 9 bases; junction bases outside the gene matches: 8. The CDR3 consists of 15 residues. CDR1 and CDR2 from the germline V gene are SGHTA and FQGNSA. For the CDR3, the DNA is TGTGCCAGCAGCTTTAGCGGGGGGCTGCCAGGTGAGCAGTTCTTC. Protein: CASSFSGGLPGEQFF.

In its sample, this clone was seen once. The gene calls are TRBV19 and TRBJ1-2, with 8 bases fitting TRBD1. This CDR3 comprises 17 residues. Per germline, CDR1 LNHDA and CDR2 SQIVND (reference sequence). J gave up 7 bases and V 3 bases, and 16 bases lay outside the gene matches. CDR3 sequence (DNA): TGTGCCAGTAGTATCCCCTGGGCGACAGGGGCCCTAGGTGGCTACACCTTC. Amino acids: CASSIPWATGALGGYTF.

Written as DNA, the CDR3 is TGTGCCAGCAGCTTAGCTGTAGGACAGGATCATGGTGAGCAGTTCTTC. It codes for CASSLAVGQDHGEQFF. V and J are TRBV7-6 and TRBJ2-1; 7 nucleotides align to TRBD1. The CDR3 covers 16 residues. Germline-derived CDR1 and CDR2 are SGHVS and FNYEAQ. Trimming cost V 0 bases and J 9 bases; bases outside gene matches: 11.

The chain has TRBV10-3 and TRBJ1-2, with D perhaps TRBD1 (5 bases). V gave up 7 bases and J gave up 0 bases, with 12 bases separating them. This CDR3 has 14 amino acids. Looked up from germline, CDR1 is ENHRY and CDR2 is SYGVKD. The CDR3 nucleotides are TGTGCCATCAATGACAGAATCTCTAACTATGGCTACACCTTC. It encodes CAINDRISNYGYTF.

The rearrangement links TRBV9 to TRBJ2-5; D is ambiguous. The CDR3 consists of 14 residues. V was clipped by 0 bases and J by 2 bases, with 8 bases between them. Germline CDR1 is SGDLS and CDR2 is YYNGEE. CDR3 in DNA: TGTGCCAGCAGCGTAGCACAGAATCAAGAGACCCAGTACTTC. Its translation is CASSVAQNQETQYF.

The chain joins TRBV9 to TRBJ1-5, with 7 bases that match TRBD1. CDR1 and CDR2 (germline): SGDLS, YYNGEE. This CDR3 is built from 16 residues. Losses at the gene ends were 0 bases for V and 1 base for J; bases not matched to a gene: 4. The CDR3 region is CASSVGQGLSNQPQHF. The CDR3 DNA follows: TGTGCCAGCAGCGTAGGACAGGGCTTAAGCAATCAGCCCCAGCATTTT.

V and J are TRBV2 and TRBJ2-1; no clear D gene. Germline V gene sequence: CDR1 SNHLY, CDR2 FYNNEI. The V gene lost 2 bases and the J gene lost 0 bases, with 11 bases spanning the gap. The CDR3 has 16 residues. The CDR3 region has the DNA TGTGCCAGCAGTGAATCGGTGTCGAGCTCCTACAATGAGCAGTTCTTC. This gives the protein CASSESVSSSYNEQFF.

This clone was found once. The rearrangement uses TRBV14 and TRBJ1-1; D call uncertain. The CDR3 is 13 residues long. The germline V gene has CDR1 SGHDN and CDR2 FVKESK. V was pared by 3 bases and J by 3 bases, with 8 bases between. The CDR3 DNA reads TGTGCCAGCAGCCAGGCCCGTTACACTGAAGCTTTCTTT. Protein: CASSQARYTEAFF.

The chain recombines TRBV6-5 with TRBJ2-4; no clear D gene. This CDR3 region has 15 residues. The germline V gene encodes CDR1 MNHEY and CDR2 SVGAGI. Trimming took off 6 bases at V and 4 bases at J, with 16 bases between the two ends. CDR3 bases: TGTGCCAGCAGCGTACCGGGTCTACCAAAAAACATTCAGTACTTC. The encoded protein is CASSVPGLPKNIQYF.

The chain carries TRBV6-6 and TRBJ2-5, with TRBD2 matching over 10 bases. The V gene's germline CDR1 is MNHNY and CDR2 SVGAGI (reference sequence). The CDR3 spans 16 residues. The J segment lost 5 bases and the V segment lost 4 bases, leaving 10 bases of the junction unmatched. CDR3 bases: TGTGCCAGCAGTTCGGGTTCAGCGGGGGGGCAGGAGACCCAGTACTTC. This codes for CASSSGSAGGQETQYF.

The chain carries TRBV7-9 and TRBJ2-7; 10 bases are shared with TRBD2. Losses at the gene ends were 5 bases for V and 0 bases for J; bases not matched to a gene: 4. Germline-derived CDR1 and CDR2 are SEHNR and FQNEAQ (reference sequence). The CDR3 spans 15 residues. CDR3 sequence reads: CASSPTSGVSYEQYV. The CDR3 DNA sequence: TGTGCCAGCAGCCCCACTAGCGGGGTCTCCTACGAGCAGTACGTC.

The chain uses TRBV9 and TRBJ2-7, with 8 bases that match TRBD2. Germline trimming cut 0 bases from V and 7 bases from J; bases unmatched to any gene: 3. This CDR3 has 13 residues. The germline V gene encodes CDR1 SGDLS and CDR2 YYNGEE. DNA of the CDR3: TGTGCCAGCAGCGTAGCGGGGGGGCTTGAGCAGTACTTC. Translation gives CASSVAGGLEQYF.

CDR3 protein: CSVEVGAGGDTQYF. Written as DNA, the CDR3 is TGCAGCGTTGAAGTGGGGGCGGGAGGAGATACGCAGTATTTT. The chain uses TRBV29-1 and TRBJ2-3; TRBD2 matches 8 bases. After removal of 1 base from V and 5 bases from J, the junction contained 5 bases not matched to a gene. Germline CDR1 SQVTM, CDR2 ANQGSEA. CDR3 length: 14 residues.

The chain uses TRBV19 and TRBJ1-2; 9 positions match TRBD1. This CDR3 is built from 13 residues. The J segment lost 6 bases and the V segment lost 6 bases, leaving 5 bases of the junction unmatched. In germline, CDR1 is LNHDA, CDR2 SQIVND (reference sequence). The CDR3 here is CASSLQGADGYTF. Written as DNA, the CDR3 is TGTGCCAGTAGCCTACAGGGGGCGGATGGCTACACCTTC.

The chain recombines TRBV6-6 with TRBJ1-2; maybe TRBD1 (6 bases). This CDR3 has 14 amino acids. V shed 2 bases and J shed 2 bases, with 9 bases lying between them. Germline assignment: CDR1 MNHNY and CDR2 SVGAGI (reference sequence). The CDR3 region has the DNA TGTGCCAGCAGTTACCTCCAGGGGAACTATGGCTACACCTTC. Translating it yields CASSYLQGNYGYTF.

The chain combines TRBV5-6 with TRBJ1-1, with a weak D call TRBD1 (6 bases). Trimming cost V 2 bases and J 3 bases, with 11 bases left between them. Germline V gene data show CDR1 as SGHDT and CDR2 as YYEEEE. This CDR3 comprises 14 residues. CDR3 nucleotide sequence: TGTGCCAGCAGCTTCCCCTCAGGGGACACTGAAGCTTTCTTT. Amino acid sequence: CASSFPSGDTEAFF.

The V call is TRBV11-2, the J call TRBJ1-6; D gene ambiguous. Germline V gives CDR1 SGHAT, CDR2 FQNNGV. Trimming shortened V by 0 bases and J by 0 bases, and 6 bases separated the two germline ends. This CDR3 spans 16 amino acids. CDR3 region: CASSLEVSSYNSPLHF. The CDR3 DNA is TGTGCCAGCAGCTTAGAAGTGAGCTCCTATAATTCACCCCTCCACTTT.

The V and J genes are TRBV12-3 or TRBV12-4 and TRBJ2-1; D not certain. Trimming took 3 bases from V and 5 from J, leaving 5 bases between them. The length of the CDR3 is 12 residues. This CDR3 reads CASSFANNEQFF. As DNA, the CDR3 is TGTGCCAGCAGTTTCGCTAACAATGAGCAGTTCTTC.

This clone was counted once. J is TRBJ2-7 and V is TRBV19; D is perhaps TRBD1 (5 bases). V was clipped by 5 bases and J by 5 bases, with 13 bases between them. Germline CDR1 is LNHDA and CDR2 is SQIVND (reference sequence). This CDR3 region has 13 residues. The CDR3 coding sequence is TGTGCCAGTAGTTCCCATCCAGGGAACGAGCAGTACTTC. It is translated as CASSSHPGNEQYF.

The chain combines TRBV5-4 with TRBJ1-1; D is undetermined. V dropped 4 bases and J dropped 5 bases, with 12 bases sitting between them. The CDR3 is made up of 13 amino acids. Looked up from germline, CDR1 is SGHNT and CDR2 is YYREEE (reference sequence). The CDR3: CASSPWSGTEAFF. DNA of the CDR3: TGTGCCAGCAGCCCATGGTCCGGGACTGAAGCTTTCTTT.

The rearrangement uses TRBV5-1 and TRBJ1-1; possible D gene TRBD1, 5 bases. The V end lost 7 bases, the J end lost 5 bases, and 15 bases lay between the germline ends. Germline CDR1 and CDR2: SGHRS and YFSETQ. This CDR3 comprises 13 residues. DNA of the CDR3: TGCGCCAGCCGGTGGACCAGGGATACTGAAGCTTTCTTT. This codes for CASRWTRDTEAFF.

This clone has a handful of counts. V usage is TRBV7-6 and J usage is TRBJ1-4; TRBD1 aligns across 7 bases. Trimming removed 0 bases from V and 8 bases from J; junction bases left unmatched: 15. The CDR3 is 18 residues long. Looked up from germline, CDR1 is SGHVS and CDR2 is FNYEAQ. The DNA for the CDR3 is TGTGCCAGCAGCTTAGCGAGCCCACAGGGGAGAATAAGGGAAAAACTGTTTTTT. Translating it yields CASSLASPQGRIREKLFF.